This TCR beta chain was sequenced during a study of glioma-infiltrating T cells (dated by TCRdb to about 2016). About the investigation overall: Glioma tissue, non-neoplastic brain tissue and matched peripheral blood mononuclear cells were used as sources from which TCR alpha- and beta-chain repertoires were sequenced. To measure divergence between tissue and blood T-cell populations, each tissue-infiltrating repertoire was compared with the peripheral blood repertoire of the same patient. The paired cohort comprised three low-grade glioma patients, eight primary glioblastoma patients and three non-glioma patients contributing non-neoplastic brain tissue. Points the paper makes about the study in general: Group comparisons rested on small numbers: three non-neoplastic, three low-grade glioma and seven or eight glioblastoma patients. VJ-independent divergence between tissue and blood was lower than expected in non-neoplastic patients but higher than expected in all gliomas, particularly low-grade gliomas. Very few CDR3 sequences were shared between tissue and blood, attributed to high CDR3 diversity and limited sampling.

Taken from the germline V gene (reference sequence), the CDR1 and CDR2 loops are DFQATT and SNEGSKA. Counted from cysteine to phenylalanine, this CDR3 has 13 amino acids. Solely the CDR3 DNA is kept, with 39 bases framed from the first base. TCR alpha and beta CDR3 regions were amplified with the iRepertoire nested amplicon-rescue multiplex PCR (arm-PCR) platform from RNA. One-step reverse transcription and amplification used roughly 95-400 ng of tissue mRNA or PBMC total RNA as input. After bead purification, a secondary multiplex PCR added Illumina adapters, and libraries were gel-purified between 200 and 400 bp. Internal 6-nucleotide barcodes were carried by the libraries and were used for demultiplexing. Libraries were sequenced on an Illumina MiSeq with 2x220 or 2x250 nucleotide paired-end reads. In the authors' own workflow: Paired reads were merged with FLASH 1.2.11 and aligned to the GRCh37 human genome with BWA-MEM before extracting TRA and TRB reads. An IMGT-derived reference of cassette sequences and CDR3 motifs, with pseudogenes included, was used for V and J assignment. Reads were translated in three frames, and productive CDR3s were defined as those with a C...FGXG motif and no stop codons. A clonotype was defined as a unique combination of a V-J cassette pair and a CDR3 amino acid sequence. Reads were filtered by Hamming distance, with the threshold set by the sequence error rate of each sample in mapped regions. TCRdb reanalyzed the raw reads on its own, using fastp at Q25 for trimming and MiXCR for clone calling, and kept in-frame beta chains. Duplicate CDR3 protein sequences are folded into a single record with the most common DNA and genes. The V and J calls shown here were made by TCRdb, not taken from the authors' results. A total of roughly 120,000 distinct CDR3 sequences appear in this sample, less than 30% of them only once. About a third of the sample belongs to the ten largest clones.

There are many counts of this clonotype. Its recognized antigen is unknown. Base qualities were left out, and no much larger clone turns up one base away. The sequence derives from a human donor with low-grade glioma or glioblastoma, undergoing nonglioma brain surgery, or in good health (not recorded which). Sequencing input: glioma tissue, nonneoplastic brain tissue, or PBMCs (not recorded which). The sequence joins TRBV20-1 to TRBJ2-3; the D gene is perhaps TRBD1 or TRBD2, each of them matching over 5 bases. CDR3 region: CSTSEGRTDTQYF. The DNA sequence is given as TGCAGCACTTCCGAGGGGAGAACAGATACGCAGTATTTT.